This T cell receptor beta chain originates from a study of T cells in localized non-small cell lung cancer. Overall study findings and caveats: In the blood, greater T cell density corresponded to longer overall survival. Analysis by sequencing included only one tumor region, so heterogeneity remains possible. In adjacent lung, a median around 52 of the top 100 tumor clones were found.

With respect to this clone: As yet, its antigen is unknown.

Sequenced by immunoSEQ multiplex PCR; TCRdb stores in-frame clones only, minus some. This table has around 30,000 clones, 78% appearing once. The sequence derives from a male donor older than 55 with stage II squamous cell lung carcinoma. Sequencing was performed on peripheral blood, taken before any cancer treatment.

CDR3 amino acids: CATSRADSGANVLTF. The DNA of the CDR3 is TGTGCCACCAGCAGGGCCGACTCTGGGGCCAACGTCCTGACTTTC. This chain links TRBV15 with TRBJ2-6; no definite D call. CDR1 is LNHNV and CDR2 is YYDKDF in the germline V gene (reference sequence). The CDR3 spans 15 residues. The ends were cut back, 3 bases at V and 0 bases at J, with 6 bases in the middle.